These 29 T cell receptor beta chains were all obtained from the same sample, sequenced in a study of blood T cell repertoires in COVID-19. TCRdb's copy holds only in-frame clones and misses some; the assay was immunoSEQ multiplex PCR. Of roughly 260,000 clones listed, about 87% are singletons. The specimen sequenced was peripheral blood. All receptors derive from a man in his fifties or sixties who had recovered from COVID-19.

The chain employs TRBV5-6 and TRBJ2-7; 10 nucleotides match TRBD2. The CDR3 consists of 14 residues. From germline, CDR1 is SGHDT and CDR2 YYEEEE. The junction had 1 base not matched to a gene; V was cut back by 2 bases and J by 2 bases. CDR3: CASSFGLAAYEQYF. DNA for the CDR3: TGTGCCAGCAGCTTTGGACTAGCGGCCTACGAGCAGTACTTC. The complete variable domain, with remaining parts taken from reference TRBV5-6 and TRBJ2-7, reads DAGVTQSPTHLIKTRGQQVTLRCSPKSGHDTVSWYQQALGQGPQFIFQYYEEEERQRGNFPDRFSGHQFPNYSSELNVNALLLGDSALYLCASSFGLAAYEQYFGPGTRLTVT.

On this clone: The sample has other DNA sequences that encode this CDR3 too. The J gene is TRBJ2-7, the V gene TRBV14; maybe TRBD2 (6 bases). CDR1 and CDR2 (germline): SGHDN, FVKESK. Deletions cut 1 base from V and 7 bases from J, with 8 bases between. The CDR3 length is 12 residues. CDR3 bases: TGTGCCAGCAGCCAAGTTGGGGGGGAGCAGTACTTC. It specifies CASSQVGGEQYF.

This rearrangement joins TRBV12-3 or TRBV12-4 to TRBJ2-7; TRBD1 matches at 9 bases. CDR3 length: 13 residues. Trimming took 6 bases from V and 7 from J; bases not matched to a gene: 7. The CDR3 DNA sequence: TGTGCCAGCAGGATACTGACAGGGGGAGAGCAGTACTTC. Translated: CASRILTGGEQYF.

This chain joins TRBV20-1 and TRBJ1-2; TRBD1 is a possible D gene (6 bases). The germline V and J ends were trimmed by 3 bases and 8 bases, with 10 bases remaining between them. The CDR3 length is 11 residues. Germline V gene lookup returns CDR1 DFQATT and CDR2 SNEGSKA (reference sequence). CDR3 sequence: CSASHREGYTF. CDR3 nucleotides: TGCAGTGCTAGCCACAGGGAAGGCTACACCTTC.

The chain joins TRBV19 to TRBJ2-5, with D maybe TRBD2 (6 bases). Trimming cost V 3 bases and J 4 bases, with 21 bases left between them. This CDR3 is 17 amino acids long. The germline V gene has CDR1 LNHDA and CDR2 SQIVND (reference sequence). CDR3 region: CASSIEAGPSYPETQYF. In DNA form, the CDR3 reads TGTGCCAGTAGTATTGAGGCGGGGCCCTCCTACCCAGAGACCCAGTACTTC. Filled out from reference TRBV19 and TRBJ2-5, the complete variable domain reads DGGITQSPKYLFRKEGQNVTLSCEQNLNHDAMYWYRQDPGQGLRLIYYSQIVNDFQKGDIAEGYSVSREKKESFPLTVTSAQKNPTAFYLCASSIEAGPSYPETQYFGPGTRLLVL.

The V and J genes are TRBV7-6 and TRBJ2-7; 9 bases match TRBD1. The CDR3 contains 15 residues. CDR1 and CDR2 (germline): SGHVS, FNYEAQ. V lost 5 bases, J lost 2 bases, and 7 bases stayed unmatched. The CDR3 sequence: CASSPQTGGTYEQYF. CDR3 in DNA: TGTGCCAGCAGCCCACAGACAGGGGGGACCTACGAGCAGTACTTC.

CDR3: CASSLGSTGGRFGGYTF. In DNA, the CDR3 is TGTGCCAGCAGCTTGGGGTCGACAGGGGGTCGTTTTGGTGGCTACACCTTC. The V gene is TRBV5-8, the J gene TRBJ1-2; 9 bases map to TRBD1. Germline V gene data show CDR1 as SGHTS and CDR2 as YDEGEE. The CDR3 has 17 amino acids. Losses at the gene ends were 0 bases for V and 7 bases for J; bases not matched to a gene: 13.

The genes are TRBV4-2 and TRBJ2-7, with TRBD2 identical over 10 bases. The V and J ends lost 3 bases and 1 base, in that order; junction bases with no gene match: 3. The CDR3 has 15 amino acids. CDR1 is LGHNA and CDR2 is YNFKEQ in the germline V gene. The CDR3 region is CASSHPSGGSYEQYF. The CDR3 region has the DNA TGTGCCAGCAGCCATCCTAGCGGGGGTTCCTACGAGCAGTACTTC.

This clone was found a few times. This chain joins TRBV5-1 and TRBJ2-7; D may be TRBD1 (5 bases). The CDR3 is 14 residues long. The V gene lost 3 bases and the J gene lost 0 bases, with 10 bases spanning the gap. In germline, CDR1 is SGHRS, CDR2 YFSETQ. The CDR3 DNA reads as TGCGCCAGCAGCTCGCTGACAGCCTCCTACGAGCAGTACTTC. Protein product: CASSSLTASYEQYF.

The V gene is TRBV5-1, the J gene TRBJ2-5; no definite D call. The CDR3 has 12 amino acids. V lost 5 bases and J 2 bases, leaving 7 bases between the germline ends. Germline assignment: CDR1 SGHRS and CDR2 YFSETQ. CDR3 protein: CASRNQQETQYF. The CDR3 bases are TGCGCCAGCAGGAATCAGCAAGAGACCCAGTACTTC.

The V gene is TRBV5-1, the J gene TRBJ1-1, with 11 bases lining up with TRBD1. There are 13 residues in the CDR3. Looked up from germline, CDR1 is SGHRS and CDR2 is YFSETQ. The V gene end was trimmed by 0 bases and the J gene end by 8 bases; junction bases not matched to a gene: 0. CDR3 nucleotide sequence: TGCGCCAGCAGCTTGGGGACAGGGGGCGAAGCTTTCTTT. Its translation: CASSLGTGGEAFF.

V usage is TRBV7-6 and J usage is TRBJ1-1; the D is unclear. Germline lookup yields CDR1 SGHVS and CDR2 FNYEAQ. V was shortened by 3 bases and J by 4 bases, with 21 bases between the two germline ends. This CDR3 is built from 17 residues. CDR3 nucleotides: TGTGCCAGCAGCTTGAACCGGGATTCCGGGGTTGGCACTGAAGCTTTCTTT. Its translation: CASSLNRDSGVGTEAFF.

The chain joins TRBV27 to TRBJ1-4; 8 positions match TRBD1. In germline, CDR1 is MNHEY, CDR2 SMNVEV (reference sequence). The ends lost 6 bases at V and 5 bases at J; junction bases unmatched: 8. The CDR3 is 15 residues long. The CDR3: CASRGRQGRNEKLFF. In DNA, the CDR3 is TGTGCCAGCAGAGGCCGACAGGGGAGGAATGAAAAACTGTTTTTT.

The chain couples TRBV7-9 to TRBJ1-2; 7 nucleotides align to TRBD1. CDR3 length: 15 residues. Trimming at V came to 3 bases and at J to 0 bases, leaving 4 bases not matched to a gene. The germline CDR1 and CDR2 sequences are SEHNR and FQNEAQ (reference sequence). CDR3 protein: CASSLGQSANYGYTF. As DNA, the CDR3 is TGTGCCAGCAGCTTGGGACAGTCCGCTAACTATGGCTACACCTTC.

This rearrangement joins TRBV11-3 to TRBJ2-5; D is possibly TRBD2 (6 bases). V was cut by 2 bases and J by 5 bases, with 18 bases left in between. CDR1 and CDR2 from the germline V gene are SGHNT and YENEEA. The CDR3 is 16 amino acids. The CDR3 DNA reads TGTGCCAGCAGCTTATCACCGGGACTTGGGGATGAGACCCAGTACTTC. This encodes CASSLSPGLGDETQYF.

The rearrangement joins TRBV12-3 or TRBV12-4 to TRBJ1-2; the D is unclear. This CDR3 spans 12 amino acids. Trimming pared 2 bases from V and 8 bases from J, leaving 9 bases between. Here the CDR3 reads CASSLTGVGYTF. The CDR3 DNA is TGTGCCAGCAGTTTAACCGGGGTGGGCTACACCTTC.

The rearrangement links TRBV7-3 to TRBJ1-2; possibly TRBD1 for D (6 bases). With 1 base removed from V and 7 bases from J, the gap between germline ends came to 13 bases. From germline, CDR1 is SGHTA and CDR2 FQGTGA. The CDR3 covers 14 residues. CDR3 residues: CASSLRPGAGGYTF. CDR3 nucleotides: TGTGCCAGCAGCTTAAGACCAGGGGCGGGTGGCTACACCTTC.

This clone came up a few times. The V call is TRBV7-6, the J call TRBJ1-3, with TRBD1 matching 8 bases. This CDR3 region has 15 residues. Germline V gene lookup returns CDR1 SGHVS and CDR2 FNYEAQ. The V and J ends lost 3 bases and 3 bases, in that order; junction bases with no gene match: 4. The CDR3 DNA reads TGTGCCAGCAGCTTCCAGGGGGCGGGTGGAAACACCATATATTTT. Translated, it gives CASSFQGAGGNTIYF.

The chain has TRBV28 and TRBJ1-6; 7 nucleotides agree with TRBD1. The CDR3 is 15 residues long. CDR1 and CDR2 (germline): MDHEN, SYDVKM. The ends lost 6 bases at V and 6 bases at J; junction bases unmatched: 8. The CDR3 is CASSLPGQSNSPLHF. Here the CDR3 DNA reads TGTGCCAGCAGCCTCCCGGGACAGAGTAATTCACCCCTCCACTTT.

The rearrangement links TRBV30 to TRBJ1-1; 11 nucleotides align to TRBD1. CDR3 length: 12 amino acids. Trimming cost V 3 bases and J 9 bases; bases outside gene matches: 3. Germline loops: CDR1 GTSNPN, CDR2 SVGIG (reference sequence). CDR3 coding DNA: TGTGCCTGGAGACCGGACAGGGGGCAAGCTTTCTTT. It encodes CAWRPDRGQAFF.

This chain uses TRBV30 with TRBJ1-5; tentative D call: TRBD1 (6 bases). This CDR3 is built from 14 residues. Germline loops: CDR1 GTSNPN, CDR2 SVGIG (reference sequence). V lost 3 bases and J lost 4, with 13 bases in between. DNA for the CDR3: TGTGCCTGGAGGGAACAGGGAATGAATCAGCCCCAGCATTTT. Amino acid sequence: CAWREQGMNQPQHF.

The chain combines TRBV19 with TRBJ2-5; D ambiguous. The germline V gene has CDR1 LNHDA and CDR2 SQIVND (reference sequence). V was shortened by 8 bases and J by 1 base, with 11 bases between the two germline ends. The CDR3 sequence is 13 residues long. CDR3 sequence reads: CASRHNSQETQYF. The CDR3 nucleotides read TGTGCCAGTCGACACAATTCCCAAGAGACCCAGTACTTC.

The V and J genes are TRBV10-3 and TRBJ1-2; D might be TRBD1 (5 bases). Trimming took 2 bases from V and 4 from J, leaving 14 bases between them. From germline, CDR1 is ENHRY and CDR2 SYGVKD. The CDR3 extends over 15 amino acids. The CDR3: CAISERGERAYGYTF. CDR3 coding DNA: TGTGCCATCAGTGAGCGGGGGGAGAGGGCCTATGGCTACACCTTC.

The chain joins TRBV5-6 to TRBJ2-5; D perhaps matches TRBD2 (5 bases). Trimming cost V 2 bases and J 3 bases, with 8 bases left between them. Germline CDR1 and CDR2: SGHDT and YYEEEE. CDR3 length: 13 amino acids. The CDR3 is CASSFRSEETQYF. Here the CDR3 DNA reads TGTGCCAGCAGCTTTCGTAGCGAAGAGACCCAGTACTTC.

The chain combines TRBV10-3 with TRBJ2-7; unclear D gene. The V gene lost 3 bases and the J gene lost 2 bases, with 5 bases spanning the gap. The germline gives CDR1 ENHRY, CDR2 SYGVKD. CDR3 length: 12 residues. CDR3 DNA sequence: TGTGCCATCAGTGATAACACCTACGAGCAGTACTTC. This encodes CAISDNTYEQYF.

The rearrangement joins TRBV5-4 to TRBJ2-6; TRBD2 might be the D (7 bases). Germline V lookup: CDR1 SGHNT, CDR2 YYREEE (reference sequence). CDR3 size: 17 residues. The germline V and J ends were trimmed by 1 base and 3 bases, with 14 bases remaining between them. The chain's CDR3 is CASSLLGGAGGANVLTF. CDR3 bases: TGTGCCAGCAGCTTGTTAGGGGGGGCCGGTGGGGCCAACGTCCTGACTTTC.

V and J are TRBV4-1 and TRBJ1-3, with TRBD1 matching over 8 bases. This CDR3 has 17 residues. With V trimmed by 1 base and J by 3 bases, 8 bases remained unmatched. Germline assignment: CDR1 MGHRA and CDR2 YSYEKL. The CDR3 is CASSQAGTGSLGNTIYF. Here the CDR3 DNA reads TGCGCCAGCAGCCAAGCCGGGACAGGCTCGCTTGGAAACACCATATATTTT.

The gene calls are TRBV5-1 and TRBJ1-3; D gene uncertain. CDR3 length: 16 residues. V was cut by 0 bases and J by 4 bases, with 14 bases left in between. Germline values: CDR1 SGHRS, CDR2 YFSETQ. This CDR3 reads CASSLVSLASGNTIYF. The CDR3 nucleotides read TGCGCCAGCAGCTTGGTCTCCTTAGCCTCGGGAAACACCATATATTTT.

The rearrangement links TRBV9 to TRBJ2-3; D might be TRBD2 (6 bases). CDR3 length: 17 residues. Germline CDR1 is SGDLS and CDR2 is YYNGEE. Trimming left V 0 bases short and J 6 bases short, with 20 bases between. The CDR3 DNA follows: TGTGCCAGCAGCGTAGATGGTGTGGGCGGGGAGTCGGATACGCAGTATTTT. This encodes CASSVDGVGGESDTQYF.